The source of this T cell receptor beta chain is a study of persistence of HIV-infected CD4 T cells. Study information: CD4+ T cells responding to CMV or HIV-1 Gag were isolated. Points from the study as a whole: TCR analyses could not target the rare provirus-carrying CMV-responding cells. Within sorted populations, more oligoclonal TCRs accompanied more oligoclonal proviruses.

The CDR3 length is 12 residues. V was pared by 5 bases and J by 4 bases, with 10 bases between. CDR1 SGHRS and CDR2 YFSETQ come from the germline V gene. Sequencing used immunoSEQ version 4 in survey mode. Assay: immunoSEQ multiplex PCR; the TCRdb copy retains only in-frame clones and omits some. The table shows roughly 28,000 clones, with roughly 75% occurring only once. Regarding this clone: Its antigen is as yet unknown.

Cells were stimulated with CMV-infected fibroblast lysates at roughly 10 ug/mL. CD40L/CD69 double-negative CD45RO-high memory CD4+ T cells were collected. The V gene is TRBV5-1, the J gene TRBJ2-7; tentatively, D is TRBD1 or TRBD2 (5 bases each). This TCR was sampled from an adult woman with HIV who was CMV-seropositive. This material consisted of CD4+ T cells sorted from PBMCs after roughly 17-hour stimulation, taken from a patient who received antiretroviral therapy. CDR3 nucleotide sequence: TGCGCCAGCAGACTGGGGGTATACGAGCAGTACTTC. It is translated as CASRLGVYEQYF.